These T cell receptor beta chains were read from a single sample in a study of blood T cell repertoires in COVID-19. Only in-frame clones appear in the TCRdb table, and some are missing; sequencing was by immunoSEQ multiplex PCR. Here the sample spans a few hundred thousand clones, approximately 89% being singletons. Sequencing was done on a sample of peripheral blood. All receptors derive from a man aged 35-49 years who had recovered from COVID-19. Each CDR3 is given with its conserved first and last residue.

V gene | CDR3 protein
TRBV4-3 | CASSQRSVGTDTQYF
TRBV7-2 | CASSLLQLAGGREQFF
TRBV5-1 | CASSLGSGDRGYGYTF
TRBV3-1/TRBV3-2 | CASSQDKLKNQPQHF
TRBV6-5 | CASSYFGEGTDTQYF
TRBV6-5 | CASSFKGVSEQYF
TRBV5-6 | CASSLWDRGAYNEQFF
TRBV2 | CASSDYELYNSPLHF
TRBV5-1 | CASTDRAHEQYF
TRBV11-3 | CASSRARGDEAFF
TRBV29-1 | CSVDRQATFYGYTF
TRBV7-9 | CASSLGGGYEQYF
TRBV7-3 | CASSLTVLAGAHNEQFF
TRBV9 | CASSVSGGSMYEQYF
TRBV6-2/TRBV6-3 | CASSRGNSNQPQHF
TRBV6-5 | CASSYSRALTEQYF
TRBV6-1 | CASSERLARQYF
TRBV7-8 | CASLRGVGGELFF
TRBV15 | CATGGRLTDTQYF
TRBV5-4 | CASSRPGDTQYF
TRBV7-9 | CASSTPGQHINYGYTF
TRBV5-3 | CARIAGPLDGYTF
TRBV5-1 | CASSLWGQGSPLHF
TRBV18 | CASLSIRDRPEAFF
TRBV20-1 | CSAIGNELFF
TRBV7-2 | CASSLVPSGELFF
TRBV6-1 | CASSDRWGQEKAFF
TRBV27 | CASTKQGDWGEQYF
TRBV3-1/TRBV3-2 | CASSQSGVGREDTQYF
TRBV2 | CASKMTGVTEAFF
TRBV12-3/TRBV12-4 | CASSSGVKPQHF
TRBV5-8 | CASSLDRGYEQYF
TRBV21-1 | CASSKVLAGGYEQYF
TRBV27 | CASTTTGTYNSPLHF
TRBV12-5 | CASGPGQGHNSPLHF
TRBV7-2 | CASSFGGDRGHGYTF
TRBV28 | CASSSSGGGPGNEQFF
TRBV10-1 | CASSEPSSGSYEQYF
TRBV29-1 | CSVEDRQEANYGYTF
TRBV7-2 | CASSPPQSRVPVFGYTF
TRBV10-3 | CAISESERGEQFF
TRBV4-3 | CASSQDPDQPQHF
TRBV3-1/TRBV3-2 | CASSRDIGQPQHF
TRBV19 | CASSKRGTTEAFF
TRBV19 | CASSTLDRVYGYTF